This TCR beta chain is from a study of blood T cell repertoires in COVID-19. At the level of the study: COVID-19 samples, acute and convalescent, were from the United States, Italy and Spain. Nucleic acid was either cDNA or gDNA, and it came from T cells, B-cell-depleted T cells, or PBMCs.

CDR1 is LNHDA and CDR2 is SQIVND in the germline V gene (reference sequence). This CDR3 has 12 residues. Trimming left V 10 bases short and J 2 bases short, with 11 bases between. In the study's own analysis: How many nucleated cells were present was estimated from reference gene primer amplification. TCRdb keeps only in-frame clones here, not all; method: immunoSEQ multiplex PCR. V and J calls and clone size are those listed in that table; D and trimming were worked out from the DNA. The sample records 120,000 to 150,000 clones, about 86% being singletons. The chain uses TRBV19 and TRBJ1-1; no clear D gene. Material: peripheral blood. This TCR was recovered from a woman aged 45-65 years with active or convalescent COVID-19. CDR3 DNA sequence: TGTGCCACCGTAGACACAAACACTGAAGCTTTCTTT. Amino acid sequence: CATVDTNTEAFF.